In its sample, the clone carrying this TCR beta chain was seen many times. CDR3 length equals 15 residues. CDR1 is MNHEY and CDR2 is SVGEGT in the germline V gene. Between the trimmed V and J ends, which lost 4 bases and 1 base, there was a span of 14 bases. Researchers prepared the TCRbeta library using unique molecular identifiers, the study reports. TCRdb recomputed calls from the PCR reads with MiXCR, one row per CDR3 protein. The sample lists about 580,000 distinct CDR3 sequences, 23% seen once, with approximately 14% in the top ten. The data are from a study of T-cell reconstitution after alpha-beta-depleted transplantation in children.

This rearrangement joins TRBV6-2 or TRBV6-3 to TRBJ2-7; tentatively, D is TRBD1 (7 bases). The starting material was PBMCs, mostly from graft donor cells, obtained 360 days after TCRalphabeta/CD19-depleted stem cell transplant. This receptor was identified in a boy less than two years old who had a stem cell transplant for acute myeloid leukemia, so the T cells may come from the graft donor. The CDR3 DNA is TGTGCCAGCAGTTTGGAGGGACAGCCTTCCTACGAGCAGTACGTC. Its protein product is CASSLEGQPSYEQYV.